These T cell receptor beta chains were read from a single sample in a study of regulatory T cells in long-lasting Graves disease. TCRdb ran MiXCR on the multiplex PCR reads and lists one entry per CDR3 protein. The sample holds about 430,000 distinct CDR3 sequences; about 15% are singletons and the top ten take under 9%. These sequences were also reported in another study, on T cells in Graves' hyperthyroidism and ophthalmopathy.

The specimen was peripheral blood mononuclear cells (PBMCs), collected at new diagnosis, from a patient treated with antithyroid drugs. The receptor source for this set is a woman aged 35 to 49 with Graves disease. CDR3s include the opening cysteine and the closing phenylalanine or tryptophan. A D gene is named only where the DNA matches it firmly. Clone sizes are given selectively: once, few, many, or a class where the clone is expanded.

>many|TRBJ2-3|TRBD2|TRBV20-1
CSARGLGGGTDTQYF
TGCAGTGCTAGGGGACTAGGCGGGGGCACAGATACGCAGTATTTT
>many|TRBJ2-7|TRBD1|TRBV29-1
CSVVSGTELREQYF
TGCAGCGTTGTCTCCGGGACAGAGTTACGTGAGCAGTACTTC
>few|TRBJ1-4|NA|TRBV20-1
CSARAPGGDNEKLFF
TGCAGTGCTAGAGCCCCCGGCGGTGATAATGAAAAACTGTTTTTT
>many|TRBJ2-7|NA|TRBV10-2
CASSERGVYEQYF
TGCGCCAGCAGTGAGAGGGGAGTCTACGAGCAGTACTTC
>few|TRBJ1-3|NA|TRBV9
CASSTRGDSGNTIYF
TGTGCCAGCAGCACCCGCGGGGACTCTGGAAACACCATATATTTT
>many|TRBJ2-1|NA|TRBV30
CAWEGAPYNEQFF
TGTGCCTGGGAGGGAGCTCCGTACAATGAGCAGTTCTTC
>many|TRBJ2-2|NA|TRBV6-5
CASSYVGIRTGELFF
TGTGCCAGCAGTTACGTAGGGATTCGCACCGGGGAGCTGTTTTTT
>NA|TRBJ2-3|TRBD2|TRBV4-1
CASRRLAGGLDTQYF
TGCGCCAGCCGAAGACTAGCGGGAGGTCTAGATACGCAGTATTTT
>many|TRBJ2-1|TRBD1|TRBV20-1
CSADDRGNEQFF
TGCAGTGCCGATGACAGGGGTAATGAGCAGTTCTTC
>few|TRBJ1-2|TRBD1|TRBV27
CASSTTGGVYYGYTF
TGTGCCAGCAGTACAACAGGGGGAGTCTATTATGGCTACACCTTC
>few|TRBJ2-1|TRBD2|TRBV19
CAGSISDLSGRRYNEQFF
TGTGCCGGTAGCATCTCCGACCTTAGCGGGAGAAGGTACAATGAGCAGTTCTTC
>many|TRBJ2-3|TRBD1|TRBV7-3
CASSHGTGGVDTQYF
TGTGCCAGCAGCCACGGGACAGGGGGTGTAGATACGCAGTATTTT
>NA|TRBJ2-1|TRBD2|TRBV7-3
CASSSTSGRGVEQFF
TGTGCCAGCAGCTCCACTAGCGGGAGAGGAGTTGAGCAGTTCTTC
>few|TRBJ2-2|NA|TRBV2
CASSQVRGLNTGELFF
TGTGCCAGCAGCCAAGTTAGGGGCCTGAACACCGGGGAGCTGTTTTTT
>many|TRBJ2-1|NA|TRBV5-1
CASSLSRGGNEQFF
TGCGCCAGCAGCTTAAGTCGTGGGGGAAATGAGCAGTTCTTC
>many|TRBJ1-1|NA|TRBV5-5
CASSFFVETEAFF
TGTGCCAGCAGCTTTTTTGTAGAAACTGAAGCTTTCTTT
>many|TRBJ2-7|TRBD2|TRBV2
CASSPGTRFYEQYF
TGTGCCAGCAGCCCCGGGACTAGATTCTACGAGCAGTACTTC
>few|TRBJ1-4|TRBD1|TRBV5-6
CASSYGTGRNEKLFF
TGTGCCAGCAGCTATGGGACAGGCCGTAATGAAAAACTGTTTTTT
>NA|TRBJ2-7|TRBD2|TRBV27
CASSFFSGSQAYEQYF
TGTGCCAGCAGTTTCTTTAGCGGGAGCCAGGCCTACGAGCAGTACTTC
>many|TRBJ2-3|NA|TRBV7-9
CASSPPSITSDTQYF
TGTGCCAGCAGCCCTCCTAGTATCACGTCGGATACGCAGTATTTT
>NA|TRBJ2-7|NA|TRBV5-6
CASSLGVNIYEQYF
TGTGCCAGCAGCTTGGGTGTGAACATCTACGAGCAGTACTTC
>few|TRBJ2-2|TRBD2|TRBV13
CASSRTGRLAGGYTGELFF
TGTGCCAGCAGTAGGACAGGGAGATTAGCGGGAGGCTACACCGGGGAGCTGTTTTTT
>many|TRBJ2-5|NA|TRBV11-1
CASSLAPRETQYF
TGTGCCAGCAGCTTAGCCCCTCGGGAGACCCAGTACTTC
>NA|TRBJ1-6|NA|TRBV18
CASSPGGHNSPLHF
TGTGCCAGCTCACCGGGAGGACACAATTCACCCCTCCACTTT
>NA|TRBJ2-2|TRBD2|TRBV2
CASSGSGSRTGELFF
TGTGCCAGCAGTGGAAGCGGGAGTCGAACCGGGGAGCTGTTTTTT
>NA|TRBJ2-7|NA|TRBV5-5
CASSFGASADEQYF
TGTGCCAGCAGCTTTGGGGCTAGCGCCGACGAGCAGTACTTC
>few|TRBJ1-4|NA|TRBV30
CAWSSPRAGMWKLFF
TGTGCCTGGAGCTCACCCCGGGCAGGGATGTGGAAACTGTTTTTT
>NA|TRBJ2-2|TRBD1|TRBV9
CASSGDREIDTGELFF
TGTGCCAGCAGCGGGGACAGGGAAATAGACACCGGGGAGCTGTTTTTT
>many|TRBJ2-1|NA|TRBV11-2
CASSLGGQNLYNEQFF
TGTGCCAGCAGCTTGGGTGGACAGAATTTATACAATGAGCAGTTCTTC
>NA|TRBJ1-2|NA|TRBV28
CASSSFEWVDNYGCTF
TGTGCCAGCAGTTCATTTGAGTGGGTGGATAACTATGGCTGCACCTTC
>few|TRBJ2-2|TRBD2|TRBV13
CATQREVGELFF
TGTGCCACCCAGCGGGAAGTCGGGGAGCTGTTTTTT
>many|TRBJ2-5|TRBD1|TRBV27
CASSLSPDRVETQYF
TGTGCCAGCAGTTTATCCCCGGACAGGGTAGAGACCCAGTACTTC
>many|TRBJ2-1|NA|TRBV29-1
CSVPTGSSYNEQFF
TGCAGCGTGCCAACAGGGTCCTCCTACAATGAGCAGTTCTTC
>NA|TRBJ2-2|NA|TRBV6-1
CASRPLNGELFF
TGTGCCAGCAGACCGTTAAACGGGGAGCTGTTTTTT
>NA|TRBJ2-3|NA|TRBV11-1
CASSLIPGMVTDTQYF
TGTGCCAGCAGCTTAATACCGGGGATGGTGACAGATACGCAGTATTTT
>few|TRBJ2-7|NA|TRBV11-2
CASSLVGGVHEQYF
TGTGCCAGCAGCTTAGTTGGGGGAGTCCACGAGCAGTACTTC
>few|TRBJ1-1|NA|TRBV18
CASSPRPRSNTEAFF
TGTGCCAGCTCCCCAAGACCGCGGTCGAACACTGAAGCTTTCTTT
>few|TRBJ2-6|NA|TRBV5-1
CASSPGDSGANVLTF
TGCGCCAGCAGCCCAGGAGACTCTGGGGCCAACGTCCTGACTTTC
>once|TRBJ2-1|NA|TRBV11-2
CASSLGWGANYNEQFF
TGTGCCAGCAGCTTAGGGTGGGGGGCTAACTACAATGAGCAGTTCTTC
>few|TRBJ2-1|TRBD2|TRBV10-2
CASTALAGENNEQFF
TGCGCCAGCACCGCCCTAGCGGGAGAAAACAATGAGCAGTTCTTC
>many|TRBJ2-7|NA|TRBV27
CASSGTGSEQYF
TGTGCCAGCAGTGGAACAGGGAGCGAGCAGTACTTC
>many|TRBJ2-2|TRBD2|TRBV12-3/TRBV12-4
CASSFLAGGSNTGELFF
TGTGCCAGCAGTTTCTTAGCGGGAGGCTCGAACACCGGGGAGCTGTTTTTT
>many|TRBJ1-1|NA|TRBV7-3
CASSLIGQMNTEAFF
TGTGCCAGCAGCTTAATTGGACAGATGAACACTGAAGCTTTCTTT
>many|TRBJ1-1|NA|TRBV12-3/TRBV12-4
CASSFPGYEAFF
TGTGCCAGCAGTTTTCCAGGATACGAAGCTTTCTTT
>NA|TRBJ2-1|NA|TRBV28
CASSDLASYEQFF
TGTGCCAGCAGTGACCTCGCTAGCTATGAGCAGTTCTTC
>many|TRBJ1-1|NA|TRBV2
CASSEGRGLTEAFF
TGTGCCAGCAGTGAAGGACGCGGGCTCACTGAAGCTTTCTTT
>few|TRBJ2-3|NA|TRBV10-3
CAISESLGIDTQYF
TGTGCCATCAGTGAGTCTCTGGGAATAGATACGCAGTATTTT